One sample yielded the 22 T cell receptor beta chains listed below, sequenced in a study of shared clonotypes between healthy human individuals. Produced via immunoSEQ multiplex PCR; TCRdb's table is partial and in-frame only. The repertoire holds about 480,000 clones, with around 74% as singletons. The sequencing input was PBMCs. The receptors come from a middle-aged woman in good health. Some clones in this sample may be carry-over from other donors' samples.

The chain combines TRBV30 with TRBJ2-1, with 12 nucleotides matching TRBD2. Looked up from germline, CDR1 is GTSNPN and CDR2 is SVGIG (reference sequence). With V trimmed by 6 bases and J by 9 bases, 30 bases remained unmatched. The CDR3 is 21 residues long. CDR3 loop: CACHGSDKTSGRIGGGGEQFF. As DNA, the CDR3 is TGTGCCTGCCACGGGTCAGATAAGACTAGCGGGAGAATTGGCGGGGGGGGTGAGCAGTTCTTC.

The CDR3: CASSYGTLGETQYF. CDR3 coding DNA: TGTGCCAGCAGTTACGGGACTCTGGGAGAGACCCAGTACTTC. This chain joins TRBV6-6 and TRBJ2-5; D is possibly TRBD2 (6 bases). V was pared by 2 bases and J by 4 bases, with 11 bases between. The CDR3 length is 14 residues. Germline lookup yields CDR1 MNHNY and CDR2 SVGAGI (reference sequence).

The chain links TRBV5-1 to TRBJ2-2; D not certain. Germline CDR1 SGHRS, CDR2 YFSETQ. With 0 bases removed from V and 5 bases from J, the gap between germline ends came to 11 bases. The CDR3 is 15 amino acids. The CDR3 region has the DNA TGCGCCAGCAGCTTGGACGCCCGAAGGACCGGGGAGCTGTTTTTT. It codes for CASSLDARRTGELFF.

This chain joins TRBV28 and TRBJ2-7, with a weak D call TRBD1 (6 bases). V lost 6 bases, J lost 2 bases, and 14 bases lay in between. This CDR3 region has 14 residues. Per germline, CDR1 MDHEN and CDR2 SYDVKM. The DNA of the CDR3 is TGTGCCAGCAGAACTACAGGGACCACCTACGAGCAGTACTTC. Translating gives CASRTTGTTYEQYF.

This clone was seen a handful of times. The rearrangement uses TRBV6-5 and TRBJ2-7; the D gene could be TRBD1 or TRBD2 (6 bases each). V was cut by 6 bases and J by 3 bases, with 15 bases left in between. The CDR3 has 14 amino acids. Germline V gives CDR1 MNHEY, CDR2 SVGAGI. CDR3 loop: CASRGGRGVYEQYF. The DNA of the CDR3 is TGTGCCAGCAGGGGGGGCAGGGGAGTCTACGAGCAGTACTTC.

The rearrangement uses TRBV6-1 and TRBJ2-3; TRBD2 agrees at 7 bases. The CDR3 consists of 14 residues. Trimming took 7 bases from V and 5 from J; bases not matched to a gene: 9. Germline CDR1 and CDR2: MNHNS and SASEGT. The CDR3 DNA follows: TGTGCCAGCAATCGGCGGGAGAGGCAAGATACGCAGTATTTT. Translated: CASNRRERQDTQYF.

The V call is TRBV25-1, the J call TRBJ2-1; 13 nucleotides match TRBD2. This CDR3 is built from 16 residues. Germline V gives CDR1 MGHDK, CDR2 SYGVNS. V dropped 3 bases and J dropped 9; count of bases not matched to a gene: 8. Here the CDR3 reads CASSDPTSGRAGEQFF. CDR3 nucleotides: TGTGCCAGCAGTGATCCAACTAGCGGGAGGGCGGGTGAGCAGTTCTTC.

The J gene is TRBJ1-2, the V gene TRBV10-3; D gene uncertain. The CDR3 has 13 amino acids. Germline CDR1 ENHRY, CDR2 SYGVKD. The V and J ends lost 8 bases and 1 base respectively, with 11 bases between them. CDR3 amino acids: CAIQPNSNYGYTF. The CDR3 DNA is TGTGCCATCCAACCGAACAGTAACTATGGCTACACCTTC.

CDR3 residues: CASSERLAGVWREDTQYF. The CDR3 bases are TGTGCCAGCAGCGAGAGACTAGCGGGAGTGTGGCGGGAAGATACGCAGTATTTT. The V call is TRBV21-1, the J call TRBJ2-3; the DNA was not compared with TRBD2, the D call given in the table. TRBV21-1 is a recognized pseudogene. The CDR3 covers 18 residues.

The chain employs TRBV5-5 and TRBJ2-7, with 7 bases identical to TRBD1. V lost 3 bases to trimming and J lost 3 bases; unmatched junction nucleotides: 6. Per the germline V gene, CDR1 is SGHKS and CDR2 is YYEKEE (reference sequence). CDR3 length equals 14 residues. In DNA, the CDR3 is TGTGCCAGCAGCTACAGGACAGGTAGCTACGAGCAGTACTTC. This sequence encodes CASSYRTGSYEQYF.

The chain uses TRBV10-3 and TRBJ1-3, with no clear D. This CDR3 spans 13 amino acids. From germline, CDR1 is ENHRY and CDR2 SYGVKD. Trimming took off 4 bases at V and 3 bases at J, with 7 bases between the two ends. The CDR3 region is CAISGGFGNTIYF. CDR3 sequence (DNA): TGTGCCATCAGTGGGGGTTTTGGAAACACCATATATTTT.

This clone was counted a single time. This CDR3 is CASSPYRENTEAFF. The CDR3 nucleotides are TGTGCCAGCAGCCCCTACAGGGAGAACACTGAAGCTTTCTTT. The chain has TRBV7-9 and TRBJ1-1, with D possibly matching TRBD1 (6 bases). The CDR3 runs to 14 residues. The germline V gene encodes CDR1 SEHNR and CDR2 FQNEAQ (reference sequence). V lost 5 bases, J lost 1 base, and 11 bases lay in between.

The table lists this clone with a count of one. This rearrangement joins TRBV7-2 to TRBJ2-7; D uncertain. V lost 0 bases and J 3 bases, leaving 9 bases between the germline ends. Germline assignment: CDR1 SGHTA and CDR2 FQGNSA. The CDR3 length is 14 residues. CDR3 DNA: TGTGCCAGCAGCTTAGCGCGGTGGGGCTACGAGCAGTACTTC. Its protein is CASSLARWGYEQYF.

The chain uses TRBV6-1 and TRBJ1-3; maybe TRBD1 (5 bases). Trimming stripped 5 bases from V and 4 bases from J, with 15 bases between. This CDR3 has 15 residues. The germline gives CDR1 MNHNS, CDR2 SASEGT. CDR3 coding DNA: TGTGCCAGCAGTTTAGGGGACCAGCGCGGAAACACCATATATTTT. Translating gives CASSLGDQRGNTIYF.

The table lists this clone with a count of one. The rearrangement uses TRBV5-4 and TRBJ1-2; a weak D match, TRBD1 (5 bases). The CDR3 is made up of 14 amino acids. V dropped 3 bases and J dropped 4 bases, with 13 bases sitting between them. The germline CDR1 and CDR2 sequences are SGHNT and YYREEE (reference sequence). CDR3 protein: CASSSPQGGYGYTF. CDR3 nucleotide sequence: TGTGCCAGCAGCTCCCCCCAGGGAGGCTATGGCTACACCTTC.

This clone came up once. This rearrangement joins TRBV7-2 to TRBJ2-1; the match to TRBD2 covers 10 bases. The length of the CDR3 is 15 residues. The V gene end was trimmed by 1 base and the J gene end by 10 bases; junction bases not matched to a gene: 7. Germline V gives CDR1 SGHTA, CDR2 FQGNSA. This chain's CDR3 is CASSLGPGLAEEQFF. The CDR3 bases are TGTGCCAGCAGCTTAGGGCCCGGACTAGCGGAGGAGCAGTTCTTC.

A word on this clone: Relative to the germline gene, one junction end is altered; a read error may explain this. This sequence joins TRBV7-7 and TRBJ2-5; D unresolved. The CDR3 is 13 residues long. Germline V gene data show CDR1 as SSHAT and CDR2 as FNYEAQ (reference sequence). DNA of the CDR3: TGTGCTAGCAGCTTGGCGGTCCGGGAGACCCAGTACTTC. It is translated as CASSLAVRETQYF.

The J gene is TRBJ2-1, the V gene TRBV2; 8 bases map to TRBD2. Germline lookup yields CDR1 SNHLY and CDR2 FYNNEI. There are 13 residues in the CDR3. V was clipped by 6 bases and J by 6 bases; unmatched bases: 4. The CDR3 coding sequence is TGTGCCAGCAGCCTTGGGACTAGCAATGAGCAGTTCTTC. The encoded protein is CASSLGTSNEQFF.

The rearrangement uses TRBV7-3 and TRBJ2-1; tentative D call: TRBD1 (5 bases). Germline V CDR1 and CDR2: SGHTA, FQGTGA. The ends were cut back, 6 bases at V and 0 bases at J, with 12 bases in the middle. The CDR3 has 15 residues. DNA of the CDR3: TGTGCCAGCAGTCGACAGTCGATCTCCTACAATGAGCAGTTCTTC. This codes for CASSRQSISYNEQFF.

The CDR3 protein is CAISGRGSTGELFF. The CDR3 nucleotides read TGTGCCATCAGCGGGAGAGGATCCACCGGGGAGCTGTTTTTT. This sequence joins TRBV10-3 and TRBJ2-2; possible D gene TRBD2, 6 bases. CDR3 length equals 14 residues. Germline V gene lookup returns CDR1 ENHRY and CDR2 SYGVKD. V lost 6 bases, J lost 4 bases, and 12 bases lay in between.

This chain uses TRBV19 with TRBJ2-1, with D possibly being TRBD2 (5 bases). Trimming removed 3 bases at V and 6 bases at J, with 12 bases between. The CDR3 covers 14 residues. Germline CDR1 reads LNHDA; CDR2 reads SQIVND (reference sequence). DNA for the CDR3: TGTGCCAGTAGTATCCGACGGGGTGGCAATGAGCAGTTCTTC. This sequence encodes CASSIRRGGNEQFF.

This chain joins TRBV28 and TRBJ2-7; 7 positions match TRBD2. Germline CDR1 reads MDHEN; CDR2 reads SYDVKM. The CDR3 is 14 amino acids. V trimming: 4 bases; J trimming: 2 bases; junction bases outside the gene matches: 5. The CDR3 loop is CASSSPGTTYEQYF. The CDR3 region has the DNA TGTGCCAGCAGTTCCCCCGGGACTACCTACGAGCAGTACTTC.